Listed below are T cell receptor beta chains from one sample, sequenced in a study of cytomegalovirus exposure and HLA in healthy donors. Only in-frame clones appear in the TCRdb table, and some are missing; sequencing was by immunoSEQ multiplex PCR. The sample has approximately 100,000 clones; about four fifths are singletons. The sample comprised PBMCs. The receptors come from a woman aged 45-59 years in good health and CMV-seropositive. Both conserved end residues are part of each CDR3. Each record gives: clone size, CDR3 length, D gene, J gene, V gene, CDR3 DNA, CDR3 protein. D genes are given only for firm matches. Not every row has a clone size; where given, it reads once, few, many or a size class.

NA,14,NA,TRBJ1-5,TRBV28,TGTGCCAGCAGTTTGGACAATGGGGTTGTGCCCCAGCATTTT,CASSLDNGVVPQHF
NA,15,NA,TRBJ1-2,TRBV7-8,TGTGCCAGCAGCTTAGGTTGGCGACAGCCGTATGGCTACACCTTC,CASSLGWRQPYGYTF
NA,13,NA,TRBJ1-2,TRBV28,TGTGCCAGTCAAAAAAGCGGATACTATGGCTACACCTTC,CASQKSGYYGYTF
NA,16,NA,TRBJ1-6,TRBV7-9,TGTGCCAGCAGCTTATTCTGGCTCTCCTATAATTCACCCCTCCACTTT,CASSLFWLSYNSPLHF
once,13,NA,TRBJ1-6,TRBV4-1,TGCGCCAGCGGAGATGGTGATAATTCACCCCTCCACTTT,CASGDGDNSPLHF
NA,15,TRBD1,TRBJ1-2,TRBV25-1,TGTGCCAGCAGTTTCCGGGACAGGCTAGCCCTAAGCTACACCTTC,CASSFRDRLALSYTF
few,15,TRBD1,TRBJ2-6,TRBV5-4,TGTGCCAGCAGCCGGGACAGCTCTGGGGCCAACGTCCTGACTTTC,CASSRDSSGANVLTF
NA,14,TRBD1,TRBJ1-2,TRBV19,TGTGCCAGTAGTACAGGGGGTGCTAACTATGGCTACACCTTC,CASSTGGANYGYTF
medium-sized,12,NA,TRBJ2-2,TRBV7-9,TGTGCCAGCAGCCCCCAGGGCGGGGAGCTGTTTTTT,CASSPQGGELFF
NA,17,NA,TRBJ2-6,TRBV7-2,TGTGCCAGCAGCTTAGGGGGAGGAGGCTCTGGGGCCAACGTCCTGACTTTC,CASSLGGGGSGANVLTF
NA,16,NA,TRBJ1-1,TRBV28,TGTGCCAGCAGTTTTTTAGGTAGGAGGGGGGGCACTGAAGCTTTCTTT,CASSFLGRRGGTEAFF
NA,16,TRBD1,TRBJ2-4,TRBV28,TGTGCCAGCAGTTCCGCGGGACAGGGTTTAGGGAACATTCAGTACTTC,CASSSAGQGLGNIQYF
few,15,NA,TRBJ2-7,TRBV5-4,TGTGCCAGCAGCTTGTCAGACTCAGGGGTAAGGGAGCAGTACTTC,CASSLSDSGVREQYF
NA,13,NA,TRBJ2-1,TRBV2,TGTGCCAGCAGTGATCGTCTTTACAATGAGCAGTTCTTC,CASSDRLYNEQFF
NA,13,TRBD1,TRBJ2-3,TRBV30,TGTGCCGCCTCCCGTAGGGGGCAAGATACGCAGTATTTT,CAASRRGQDTQYF
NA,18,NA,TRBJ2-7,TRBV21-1,TGTGCCAGCAGCAAAGTAGCCGTCTGGGGCAGGTCCCCCTACGAGCAGTACTTC,CASSKVAVWGRSPYEQYF